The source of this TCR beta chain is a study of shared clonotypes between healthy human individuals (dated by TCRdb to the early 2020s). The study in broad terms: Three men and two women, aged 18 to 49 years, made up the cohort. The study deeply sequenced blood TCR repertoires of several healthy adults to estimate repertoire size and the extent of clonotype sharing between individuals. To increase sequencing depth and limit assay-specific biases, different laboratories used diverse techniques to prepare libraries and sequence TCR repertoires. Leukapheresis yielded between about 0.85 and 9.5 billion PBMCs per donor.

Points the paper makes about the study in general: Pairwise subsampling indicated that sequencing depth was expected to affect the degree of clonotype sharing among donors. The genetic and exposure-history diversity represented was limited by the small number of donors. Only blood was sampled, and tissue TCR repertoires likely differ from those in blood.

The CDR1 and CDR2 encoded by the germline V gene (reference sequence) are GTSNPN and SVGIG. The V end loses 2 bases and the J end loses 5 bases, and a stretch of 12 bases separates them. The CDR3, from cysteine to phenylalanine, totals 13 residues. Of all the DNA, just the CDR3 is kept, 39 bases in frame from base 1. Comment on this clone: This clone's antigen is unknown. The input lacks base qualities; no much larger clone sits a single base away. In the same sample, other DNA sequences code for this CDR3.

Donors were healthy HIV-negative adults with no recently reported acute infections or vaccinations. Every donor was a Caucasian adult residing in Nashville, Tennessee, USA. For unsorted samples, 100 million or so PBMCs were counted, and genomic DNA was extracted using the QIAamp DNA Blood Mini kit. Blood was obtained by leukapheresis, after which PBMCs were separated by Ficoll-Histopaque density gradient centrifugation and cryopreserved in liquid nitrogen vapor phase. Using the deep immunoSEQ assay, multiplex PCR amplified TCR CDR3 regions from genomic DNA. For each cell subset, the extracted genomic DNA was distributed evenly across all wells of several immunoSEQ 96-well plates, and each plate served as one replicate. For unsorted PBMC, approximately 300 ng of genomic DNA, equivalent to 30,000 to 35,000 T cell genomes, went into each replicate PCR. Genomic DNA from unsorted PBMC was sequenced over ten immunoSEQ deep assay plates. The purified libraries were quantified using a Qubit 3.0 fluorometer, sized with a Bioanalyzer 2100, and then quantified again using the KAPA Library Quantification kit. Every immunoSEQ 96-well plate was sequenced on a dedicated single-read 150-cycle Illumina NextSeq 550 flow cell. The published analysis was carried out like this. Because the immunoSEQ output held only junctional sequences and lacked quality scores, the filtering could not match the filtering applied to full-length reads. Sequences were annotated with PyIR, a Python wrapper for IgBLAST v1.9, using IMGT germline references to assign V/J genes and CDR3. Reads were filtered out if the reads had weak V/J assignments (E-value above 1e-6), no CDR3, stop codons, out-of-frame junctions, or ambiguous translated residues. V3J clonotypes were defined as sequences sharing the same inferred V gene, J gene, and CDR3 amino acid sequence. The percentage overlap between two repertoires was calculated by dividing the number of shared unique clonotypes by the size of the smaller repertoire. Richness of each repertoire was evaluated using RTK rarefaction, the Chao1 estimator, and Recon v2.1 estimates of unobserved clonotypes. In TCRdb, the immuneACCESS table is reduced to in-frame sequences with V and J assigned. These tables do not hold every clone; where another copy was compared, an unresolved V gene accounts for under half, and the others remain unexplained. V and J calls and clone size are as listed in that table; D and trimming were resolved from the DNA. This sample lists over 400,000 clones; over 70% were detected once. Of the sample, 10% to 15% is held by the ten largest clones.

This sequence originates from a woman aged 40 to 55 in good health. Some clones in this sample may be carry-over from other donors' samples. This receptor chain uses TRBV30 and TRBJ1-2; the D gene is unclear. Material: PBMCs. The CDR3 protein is CAWSKGRDYGYTF. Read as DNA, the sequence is TGTGCCTGGAGTAAGGGAAGGGATTATGGCTACACCTTC.